This T cell receptor beta chain was sequenced for a study of control samples from healthy donors and cancer patients. Here immunoSEQ multiplex PCR was the method, and the copy in TCRdb shows in-frame clones only, minus some. This table holds 9,500 to 15,000 clones, 88% found once. Sequenced: formalin-fixed, paraffin-embedded tissue. This TCR was sampled from a male donor with melanoma.

CDR3 nucleotide sequence: TGTGCCAGCAGCGCCACTGGACAGACAGGGACTGAAGCTTTCTTT. It specifies CASSATGQTGTEAFF. The genes are TRBV9 and TRBJ1-1, with TRBD1 identical over 7 bases. CDR1 SGDLS and CDR2 YYNGEE come from the germline V gene. V was pared by 3 bases and J by 5 bases, with 10 bases of the junction left unmatched. This CDR3 has 15 amino acids.